The 23 T cell receptor beta chains given below trace back to one sample, sequenced in a study of diagnostic markers for celiac disease. Reprocessing the reads, TCRdb reports a single entry for every CDR3 protein and omits DNA. This table holds around 7,500 distinct CDR3 sequences. Sequencing input: either unsorted cells or a sorted T cell fraction (not recorded which). The receptor set was obtained from a human donor. This table probably holds off-target reads from a library built for another chain.

This clonotype is medium-sized by frequency. The chain employs TRBV12-3 or TRBV12-4 and TRBJ2-2; TCRdb designates TRBD2, a call that cannot be tested without DNA. CDR3 length: 16 residues. This CDR3 reads CASSFLAGGNTGELFF.

In terms of frequency, this clonotype is medium-sized. The chain is built from TRBV28 and TRBJ1-1; with no DNA, the TCRdb D assignment of TRBD1 cannot be verified. The CDR3 runs to 15 residues. CDR1 and CDR2 (germline): MDHEN, SYDVKM. The CDR3 loop is CASSPMGQGNTEAFF. Complete variable domain (other parts from reference TRBV28 and TRBJ1-1): DVKVTQSSRYLVKRTGEKVFLECVQDMDHENMFWYRQDPGLGLRLIYFSYDVKMKEKGDIPEGYSVSREKKERFSLILESASTNQTSMYLCASSPMGQGNTEAFFGQGTRLTVV.

This sequence joins TRBV2 and TRBJ2-1; TCRdb's D call of TRBD1 is untestable without DNA. CDR3 length: 13 residues. Germline loops: CDR1 SNHLY, CDR2 FYNNEI. The CDR3 spells CASRRQEHNEQFF. Complete variable domain (other parts from reference TRBV2 and TRBJ2-1): EPEVTQTPSHQVTQMGQEVILRCVPISNHLYFYWYRQILGQKVEFLVSFYNNEISEKSEIFDDQFSVERPDGSNFTLKIRSTKLEDSAMYFCASRRQEHNEQFFGPGTRLTVL.

Here the CDR3 reads CASSFGSPDTQYF. V gene TRBV11-2 combines with J gene TRBJ2-3. The CDR3 is 13 residues long. Per the germline V gene, CDR1 is SGHAT and CDR2 is FQNNGV. The complete variable domain, with remaining parts taken from reference TRBV11-2 and TRBJ2-3, reads EAGVAQSPRYKIIEKRQSVAFWCNPISGHATLYWYQQILGQGPKLLIQFQNNGVVDDSQLPKDRFSAERLKGVDSTLKIQPAKLEDSAVYLCASSFGSPDTQYFGPGTRLTVL.

This chain connects TRBV10-2 to TRBJ1-2; TCRdb's assignment of TRBD1 cannot be checked, as there is no DNA. There are 14 residues in the CDR3. The germline V gene encodes CDR1 WSHSY and CDR2 SAAADI. The CDR3 reads CASKGQFSSGGYTF.

This sequence joins TRBV18 and TRBJ2-7; there is no DNA to check the TCRdb D call of TRBD1. The CDR3 is 12 residues long. The V gene's germline CDR1 is KGHSH and CDR2 LQKENI. CDR3 loop: CASSPQGTEQYF.

This clonotype is labeled medium-sized (0.01 to 0.1%) based on frequency. The V call is TRBV7-6, the J call TRBJ2-7; the D call of TRBD1 rests on TCRdb alone, since no DNA is present to check it. CDR1 SGHVS and CDR2 FNYEAQ come from the germline V gene. The CDR3 length is 14 residues. The CDR3 is CASSFAGEGYEQYF.

The V call is TRBV20-1, the J call TRBJ2-1; TCRdb designates TRBD2, a call that cannot be tested without DNA. Germline V gives CDR1 DFQATT, CDR2 SNEGSKA (reference sequence). The CDR3 totals 14 residues. The CDR3: CSAREGGGSGEQFF.

The chain uses TRBV29-1 and TRBJ2-1; there is no DNA to check the TCRdb D call of TRBD1. Germline CDR1 and CDR2: SQVTM and ANQGSEA. CDR3 size: 15 residues. CDR3 in amino acids: CSVEGDRPSYNEQFF.

This clonotype registers medium-sized by frequency. The chain employs TRBV10-3 and TRBJ2-3; TCRdb's D gene call, TRBD1, goes unchecked for lack of DNA. The CDR3 length is 15 residues. Per germline, CDR1 ENHRY and CDR2 SYGVKD. This CDR3 reads CAIQPGQGSTDTQYF.

This clonotype is identified as medium-sized (0.01 to 0.1%) from frequency. The gene calls are TRBV10-3 and TRBJ1-1; there is no DNA to check the TCRdb D call of TRBD1. CDR1 and CDR2 (germline): ENHRY, SYGVKD. The CDR3 is 14 amino acids. The CDR3 loop is CAISPKTGTFEAFF.

The genes are TRBV6-5 and TRBJ2-5; lacking DNA, the TRBD2 call made by TCRdb goes unchecked. CDR3 length: 16 residues. Germline V gene data show CDR1 as MNHEY and CDR2 as SVGAGI. This chain's CDR3 is CASSLLAGEYQETQYF.

V and J are TRBV7-9 and TRBJ2-1. Germline loops: CDR1 SEHNR, CDR2 FQNEAQ (reference sequence). The CDR3 covers 13 residues. The CDR3 reads CASSSYDGVEQFF.

By frequency, this clonotype registers medium-sized. CDR3 in amino acids: CSAHLPTGSETQYF. This sequence joins TRBV20-1 and TRBJ2-5; the D gene TCRdb calls, TRBD1, cannot be checked with no DNA. The CDR3 covers 14 residues. The germline V gene encodes CDR1 DFQATT and CDR2 SNEGSKA (reference sequence).

CDR3 residues: CASSLAMDSPLHF. This sequence joins TRBV7-3 and TRBJ1-6. The CDR3 runs to 13 residues. The germline V gene encodes CDR1 SGHTA and CDR2 FQGTGA.

Frequency places this clonotype as medium-sized. The chain has TRBV12-3 or TRBV12-4 and TRBJ1-1. This CDR3 is built from 14 residues. CDR3 sequence reads: CATSRRAMATEAFF.

The chain recombines TRBV20-1 with TRBJ1-1; TCRdb's assignment of TRBD1 cannot be checked, as there is no DNA. Germline assignment: CDR1 DFQATT and CDR2 SNEGSKA (reference sequence). CDR3 length: 15 residues. The CDR3 protein is CSARDVGGRNTEAFF.

The chain recombines TRBV27 with TRBJ2-3; the TCRdb call, TRBD1, lacks DNA for checking. From germline, CDR1 is MNHEY and CDR2 SMNVEV (reference sequence). This CDR3 is built from 15 residues. The CDR3 sequence: CASRRGGARANTQYF.

Considering frequency, this clonotype is medium-sized. CDR3 region: CSARDGFYSNQPQHF. The gene calls are TRBV20-1 and TRBJ1-5. Germline CDR1 DFQATT, CDR2 SNEGSKA (reference sequence). CDR3 size: 15 residues.

This chain connects TRBV5-1 to TRBJ1-2. This CDR3 is built from 13 residues. Germline CDR1 SGHRS, CDR2 YFSETQ. The CDR3 is CASSPGPTYGYTF.

This chain links TRBV30 with TRBJ1-4. From germline, CDR1 is GTSNPN and CDR2 SVGIG (reference sequence). The CDR3 extends over 13 amino acids. The chain's CDR3 is CAWGRVTNEKLFF.

This chain connects TRBV4-2 to TRBJ1-2. CDR3 length equals 15 residues. Germline CDR1 reads LGHNA; CDR2 reads YNFKEQ. The CDR3 region is CASSDRQLTNYGYTF.

The rearrangement joins TRBV29-1 to TRBJ2-5. The CDR3 runs to 11 residues. From germline, CDR1 is SQVTM and CDR2 ANQGSEA. The CDR3 protein is CSAWGDETQYF.